This is a list of T cell receptor beta chains from one sample in a study of blood T cells in healthy people across ages. One entry per CDR3 protein, called by TCRdb with MiXCR from the 5' RACE reads. The table includes approximately 850,000 distinct CDR3 sequences, roughly 60% detected once. The specimen was blood. Receptor source: a man younger than 45 in good health. Each CDR3 is given with its conserved first and last residue. D genes are given only for firm matches. Clone size is given for some rows only: seen once, a few or many times, or a class if the clone is expanded.

D	J	V	size	CDR3	DNA
.	TRBJ2-1	TRBV29-1	few	CSVAGGGYSYNEQFF	TGCAGCGTTGCGGGAGGGGGCTATTCCTACAATGAGCAGTTCTTC
TRBD2	TRBJ2-1	TRBV6-2/TRBV6-3	.	CASSYSAGGARYNEQFF	TGTGCCAGCAGTTACTCCGCGGGAGGGGCACGCTACAATGAGCAGTTCTTC
.	TRBJ2-1	TRBV20-1	.	CSARQVRVNNEQFF	TGCAGTGCTAGGCAGGTGAGAGTGAACAATGAGCAGTTCTTC
.	TRBJ2-1	TRBV20-1	.	CSAPPGGGGNNNEQFF	TGCAGTGCTCCCCCAGGGGGCGGGGGCAATAACAATGAGCAGTTCTTC
.	TRBJ2-3	TRBV9	.	CASSVGLSDTQYF	TGTGCCAGCAGCGTGGGACTTTCAGATACGCAGTATTTT
.	TRBJ2-5	TRBV29-1	.	CSVRKGGIAETQYF	TGCAGCGTTAGAAAAGGGGGGATCGCGGAGACCCAGTACTTC
TRBD1	TRBJ2-1	TRBV7-2	.	CASSSDRAAYNEQFF	TGTGCCAGCAGCTCCGACAGGGCTGCTTACAATGAGCAGTTCTTC
.	TRBJ1-2	TRBV7-9	.	CASSSRGVYGYTF	TGTGCCAGCAGCTCCCGAGGGGTCTATGGCTACACCTTC
TRBD1	TRBJ2-1	TRBV29-1	.	CSATGVITRNERFF	TGCAGCGCCACAGGGGTTATAACAAGGAATGAGCGGTTCTTC
.	TRBJ2-7	TRBV2	once	CASSETGTFAYEQYF	TGTGCCAGCAGTGAAACCGGGACATTTGCCTACGAGCAGTACTTC
.	TRBJ1-1	TRBV3-1	few	CASSQEGFMNTEAFF	TGTGCCAGCAGCCAAGAAGGGTTCATGAACACTGAAGCTTTCTTT
.	TRBJ1-5	TRBV11-2	.	CASSLGSSPRDGQPQHF	TGTGCCAGCAGCTTAGGTTCCTCCCCCAGAGATGGACAGCCCCAGCATTTT
TRBD1	TRBJ2-1	TRBV4-2	once	CASSQTTGGSYNEQFF	TGTGCCAGCAGCCAAACGACAGGGGGTTCCTACAATGAGCAGTTCTTC
TRBD1	TRBJ2-1	TRBV5-1	.	CASSTNRGRSNEQFF	TGCGCCAGCAGCACAAACAGGGGGCGCTCGAATGAGCAGTTCTTC
.	TRBJ1-4	TRBV20-1	many	CSVRGSAEKLFF	TGCAGTGTTAGGGGAAGCGCTGAAAAACTGTTTTTT
.	TRBJ2-1	TRBV4-1	.	CASSHRDSLDEQFF	TGCGCCAGCAGCCACCGGGACTCACTCGATGAGCAGTTCTTC
.	TRBJ2-7	TRBV2	.	CASNANREPYEQYF	TGTGCCAGCAACGCAAACCGGGAGCCCTACGAGCAGTACTTC
.	TRBJ1-2	TRBV6-1	.	CASKGSIPSDYGYTF	TGTGCCAGCAAGGGGTCGATACCCAGCGACTATGGCTACACCTTC
TRBD2	TRBJ2-5	TRBV4-2	few	CASSQDGGGGETQYF	TGTGCCAGCAGCCAAGATGGCGGGGGTGGAGAGACCCAGTACTTC
.	TRBJ2-7	TRBV6-2/TRBV6-3	.	CASSSVGALAAEGRPYEQYF	TGTGCCAGCAGTTCCGTCGGTGCACTAGCTGCTGAAGGACGTCCCTACGAGCAGTACTTC
.	TRBJ2-7	TRBV4-3	few	CASSQERSSYEQYF	TGCGCCAGCAGCCAAGAGCGGTCCTCCTACGAGCAGTACTTC
.	TRBJ2-7	TRBV7-3	.	CASSLQGGVDEQYF	TGTGCCAGCAGCTTACAAGGGGGGGTAGATGAGCAGTACTTC
.	TRBJ2-1	TRBV20-1	.	CSARGWRGPDQGDEQFF	TGCAGTGCTAGAGGATGGCGTGGGCCCGACCAGGGAGATGAGCAGTTCTTC
.	TRBJ1-5	TRBV27	.	CASKERDYSNQPQHF	TGTGCCAGCAAAGAAAGGGACTATAGCAATCAGCCCCAGCATTTT
.	TRBJ2-3	TRBV29-1	few	CSVGILTSTDTQYF	TGCAGCGTTGGGATTTTGACCTCCACAGATACGCAGTATTTT
.	TRBJ2-6	TRBV6-2/TRBV6-3	few	CASSRDGSGANVLTF	TGTGCCAGCAGTCGGGACGGCTCTGGGGCCAACGTCCTGACTTTC
.	TRBJ2-6	TRBV28	.	CASSWVPPGPNVLTF	TGTGCCAGCAGTTGGGTTCCTCCTGGGCCCAACGTCCTGACTTTC
TRBD2	TRBJ2-3	TRBV14	.	CASTQLATDTQYF	TGTGCCAGCACCCAACTAGCGACAGATACGCAGTATTTT
.	TRBJ1-3	TRBV5-1	once	CASSLGAPSSGNTIYF	TGCGCCAGCAGCTTGGGGGCACCTTCCTCTGGAAACACCATATATTTT
TRBD1	TRBJ2-1	TRBV27	.	CARMGSRDRLYNEQFF	TGTGCCAGGATGGGAAGCCGGGACAGGCTATACAATGAGCAGTTCTTC
.	TRBJ1-1	TRBV14	few	CASRWGLNTEAFF	TGTGCCAGCAGATGGGGATTGAACACTGAAGCTTTCTTT
.	TRBJ2-5	TRBV20-1	few	CSARDSLLETQYF	TGCAGTGCTAGAGATTCCCTATTAGAGACCCAGTACTTC
.	TRBJ2-1	TRBV29-1	few	CSVGLQNYPQFF	TGCAGCGTCGGTTTACAGAATTACCCCCAGTTCTTC
.	TRBJ1-2	TRBV20-1	.	CSASPYRGGNYGYTF	TGCAGTGCTAGCCCGTATAGGGGGGGTAACTATGGCTACACCTTC
TRBD2	TRBJ2-1	TRBV7-2	.	CASSLAHSGQETQFF	TGTGCCAGCAGCTTAGCGCATAGCGGGCAAGAGACCCAGTTCTTC
.	TRBJ2-7	TRBV20-1	.	CSASGASGTYEQYF	TGCAGTGCTAGCGGGGCGAGCGGCACCTACGAGCAGTACTTC
TRBD2	TRBJ2-3	TRBV7-2	.	CASSLAGLGGGPGTQYF	TGTGCCAGCAGCTTAGCGGGGCTTGGGGGGGGTCCCGGTACGCAGTATTTT
TRBD2	TRBJ2-7	TRBV6-5	.	CASSLGTSGSSYNEQYF	TGTGCCAGCAGTTTAGGGACTAGCGGGAGCTCCTACAATGAGCAGTACTTC
TRBD1	TRBJ1-2	TRBV20-1	.	CSARPDRESGYTF	TGCAGTGCTAGGCCGGACAGGGAGAGCGGCTACACCTTC
.	TRBJ2-4	TRBV7-9	many	CASSPAFGVTNIQYF	TGTGCCAGCAGCCCCGCTTTCGGGGTCACAAACATTCAGTACTTC
.	TRBJ2-5	TRBV20-1	.	CSAARGLEETQYF	TGCAGTGCTGCCCGCGGGCTAGAAGAGACCCAGTACTTC
TRBD2	TRBJ2-7	TRBV29-1	few	CSGVGLAPGFSSYEQYF	TGCAGCGGCGTGGGACTAGCGCCGGGCTTCAGCTCCTACGAGCAGTACTTC
TRBD2	TRBJ2-2	TRBV20-1	.	CSARESGGVYTGELFF	TGCAGTGCTAGAGAAAGCGGGGGGGTATATACCGGGGAGCTGTTTTTT
TRBD1	TRBJ2-1	TRBV20-1	.	CSARQGQGGENEQFF	TGCAGTGCTCGACAGGGACAGGGGGGAGAAAATGAGCAGTTCTTC